A single sample gave rise to the 19 T cell receptor beta chains below, sequenced in a study of blood T cell repertoires in COVID-19. TCRdb's copy holds only in-frame clones and misses some; the assay was immunoSEQ multiplex PCR. Of roughly 250,000 clones detected, around nine tenths appear once; the ten largest clones hold around a tenth. The sample consisted of peripheral blood. These receptors originate from a man between 35 and 55 years old who had recovered from COVID-19.

The chain recombines TRBV6-4 with TRBJ2-2; TRBD2 matches 7 bases. This CDR3 has 14 amino acids. The germline CDR1 and CDR2 sequences are MRHNA and SNTAGT. The V gene end was trimmed by 6 bases and the J gene end by 6 bases; junction bases not matched to a gene: 7. In DNA, the CDR3 is TGTGCCAGCAGAAGGACTAGTTCGGCCGGGGAGCTGTTTTTT. Its protein is CASRRTSSAGELFF.

CDR3 residues: CASSPSGGTYEQYF. CDR3 DNA: TGCGCCAGCAGCCCTAGCGGGGGTACCTACGAGCAGTACTTC. This chain links TRBV5-1 with TRBJ2-7; 10 nucleotides match TRBD2. From germline, CDR1 is SGHRS and CDR2 YFSETQ. The CDR3 has 14 residues. J gave up 2 bases and V 4 bases, and 3 bases lay outside the gene matches. Full variable domain (rest looked up from reference TRBV5-1 and TRBJ2-7): KAGVTQTPRYLIKTRGQQVTLSCSPISGHRSVSWYQQTPGQGLQFLFEYFSETQRNKGNFPGRFSGRQFSNSRSEMNVSTLELGDSALYLCASSPSGGTYEQYFGPGTRLTVT.

This clone was observed a single time. The genes are TRBV20-1 and TRBJ2-5; D gene ambiguous. The ends were cut back, 6 bases at V and 4 bases at J, with 6 bases in the middle. This CDR3 has 10 amino acids. Germline loops: CDR1 DFQATT, CDR2 SNEGSKA (reference sequence). The CDR3: CSASGETQYF. The CDR3 DNA follows: TGCAGTGCCTCCGGAGAGACCCAGTACTTC.

V usage is TRBV13 and J usage is TRBJ2-7; a weak D match, TRBD2 (6 bases). Germline loops: CDR1 PRHDT, CDR2 FYEKMQ (reference sequence). Trimming took 5 bases from V and 2 from J, leaving 13 bases between them. The CDR3 length is 14 residues. The CDR3, as DNA: TGTGCCAGCAGCCGCACCGGGGGAACCTACGAGCAGTACTTC. It is translated as CASSRTGGTYEQYF. Supplemented by reference TRBV13 and TRBJ2-7, the full variable domain reads AAGVIQSPRHLIKEKRETATLKCYPIPRHDTVYWYQQGPGQDPQFLISFYEKMQSDKGSIPDRFSAQQFSDYHSELNMSSLELGDSALYFCASSRTGGTYEQYFGPGTRLTVT.

This chain's CDR3 is CASSLAGGPEETQYF. The CDR3 region has the DNA TGTGCCAGCAGCTTAGCGGGAGGGCCTGAGGAGACCCAGTACTTC. V usage is TRBV7-9 and J usage is TRBJ2-5, with TRBD2 identical over 7 bases. The CDR3 loop spans 15 amino acids. CDR1 and CDR2 from the germline V gene are SEHNR and FQNEAQ (reference sequence). V lost 0 bases, J lost 5 bases, and 6 bases stayed unmatched.

This chain connects TRBV27 to TRBJ2-1; 9 bases fit TRBD2. With 3 bases clipped from V and 8 bases from J, the junction kept 8 bases outside the gene matches. The CDR3 is 15 residues long. Germline loops: CDR1 MNHEY, CDR2 SMNVEV (reference sequence). CDR3 sequence: CASSFGLARGYEQFF. CDR3 in DNA: TGTGCCAGCAGTTTCGGACTAGCGAGAGGGTATGAGCAGTTCTTC.

The chain has TRBV6-2 or TRBV6-3 and TRBJ1-2, with 12 bases identical to TRBD1. Per the germline V gene, CDR1 is MNHEY and CDR2 is SVGEGT. The CDR3 totals 15 residues. With V trimmed by 4 bases and J by 3 bases, 3 bases remained unmatched. CDR3 loop: CASSLGQGAYYGYTF. CDR3 in DNA: TGTGCCAGCAGTTTGGGACAGGGGGCGTACTATGGCTACACCTTC.

This clone was found a few times. CDR3 region: CAWSLRRGTEDGYTF. For the CDR3, the DNA is TGTGCCTGGAGTCTACGTCGGGGGACAGAAGATGGCTACACCTTC. This chain connects TRBV30 to TRBJ1-2; 7 bases line up with TRBD1. Germline CDR1 GTSNPN, CDR2 SVGIG (reference sequence). The J segment lost 6 bases and the V segment lost 2 bases, leaving 12 bases of the junction unmatched. The CDR3 covers 15 residues.

This clone occurred once. The gene calls are TRBV7-2 and TRBJ2-2; D may be TRBD1 (6 bases). The length of the CDR3 is 14 residues. Trimming cost V 4 bases and J 5 bases, with 11 bases left between them. Germline-derived CDR1 and CDR2 are SGHTA and FQGNSA. The CDR3 sequence: CASSSHRETGELFF. The CDR3 nucleotides are TGTGCCAGCAGCTCGCACAGGGAAACCGGGGAGCTGTTTTTT. Combining the CDR3 with reference TRBV7-2 and TRBJ2-2 gives the whole variable domain GAGVSQSPSNKVTEKGKDVELRCDPISGHTALYWYRQSLGQGLEFLIYFQGNSAPDKSGLPSDRFSAERTGGSVSTLTIQRTQQEDSAVYLCASSSHRETGELFFGEGSRLTVL.

This chain connects TRBV5-4 to TRBJ2-1, with D possibly being TRBD2 (6 bases). CDR1 is SGHNT and CDR2 is YYREEE in the germline V gene (reference sequence). V shed 4 bases and J shed 8 bases, with 16 bases lying between them. The CDR3 runs 14 residues. The CDR3 is CASSPEEGWDEQFF. CDR3 bases: TGTGCCAGCAGCCCGGAGGAGGGTTGGGATGAGCAGTTCTTC.

This clone was seen just once. The rearrangement links TRBV27 to TRBJ2-7, with TRBD1 as a possible D gene (6 bases). The CDR3 spans 11 residues. Germline CDR1 and CDR2: MNHEY and SMNVEV (reference sequence). CDR3 loop: CAHPGAHEQYF. The CDR3 DNA sequence: TGTGCTCACCCAGGGGCCCACGAGCAGTACTTC.

The J gene is TRBJ2-7, the V gene TRBV6-5, with 7 bases lining up with TRBD1. Trimming at V came to 8 bases and at J to 2 bases, leaving 6 bases not matched to a gene. The germline CDR1 and CDR2 sequences are MNHEY and SVGAGI. The CDR3 is 13 residues long. The CDR3 here is CASRQGPAYEQYF. The CDR3 DNA reads TGTGCCAGCCGACAGGGACCTGCCTACGAGCAGTACTTC.

The chain has TRBV5-6 and TRBJ1-2, with D perhaps matching TRBD1 (5 bases). CDR1 and CDR2 (germline): SGHDT, YYEEEE. The length of the CDR3 is 14 residues. The V gene lost 3 bases and the J gene lost 3 bases, with 12 bases spanning the gap. The CDR3 bases are TGTGCCAGCAGCTCCGCAGGGCCTGACTATGGCTACACCTTC. Its translation is CASSSAGPDYGYTF.

The rearrangement links TRBV11-2 to TRBJ2-1; D remains unclear. CDR1 is SGHAT, CDR2 FQNNGV, per germline. This CDR3 comprises 14 residues. The V and J ends lost 0 bases and 7 bases respectively, with 10 bases between them. The CDR3 DNA sequence: TGTGCCAGCAGCTTAGATTTCGTCGGGAATGAGCAGTTCTTC. Its protein is CASSLDFVGNEQFF.

The chain recombines TRBV27 with TRBJ1-6; weak D call: TRBD1 (6 bases). This CDR3 region has 14 residues. In germline, CDR1 is MNHEY, CDR2 SMNVEV (reference sequence). V lost 3 bases, J lost 10 bases, and 13 bases lay in between. CDR3 residues: CASSFGGVWSPLHF. The CDR3 DNA sequence: TGTGCCAGCAGTTTTGGGGGCGTTTGGTCACCCCTCCACTTT.

The rearrangement links TRBV5-1 to TRBJ1-2; tentative D call: TRBD1 (6 bases). Germline CDR1 SGHRS, CDR2 YFSETQ. Trimming pared 1 base from V and 2 bases from J, leaving 18 bases between. This CDR3 has 17 residues. This CDR3 is CASSLPRTWGPNYGYTF. CDR3 nucleotide sequence: TGCGCCAGCAGCTTGCCACGGACCTGGGGGCCCAACTATGGCTACACCTTC.

The chain carries TRBV30 and TRBJ1-2; 9 bases fit TRBD1. The V segment lost 5 bases and the J segment 4 bases; nucleotides outside the gene matches: 11. CDR1 and CDR2 from the germline V gene are GTSNPN and SVGIG (reference sequence). This CDR3 has 15 amino acids. DNA of the CDR3: TGTGCCTGGTCCCTGACCAGGACAGGGGCCTATGGCTACACCTTC. Encoded protein: CAWSLTRTGAYGYTF.

The gene calls are TRBV7-9 and TRBJ1-1, with D possibly matching TRBD1 (5 bases). Germline values: CDR1 SEHNR, CDR2 FQNEAQ (reference sequence). This CDR3 is 14 amino acids long. The CDR3 is CALKGATENTEAFF. CDR3 sequence (DNA): TGTGCGCTGAAAGGGGCCACAGAGAACACTGAAGCTTTCTTT.

V usage is TRBV5-4 and J usage is TRBJ2-1; D gene uncertain. Trimming removed 5 bases from V and 7 bases from J, with 7 bases in between. The CDR3 covers 11 residues. Germline V CDR1 and CDR2: SGHNT, YYREEE (reference sequence). CDR3 residues: CASSIVNEQFF. CDR3 coding DNA: TGTGCCAGCAGTATTGTTAATGAGCAGTTCTTC.